These 27 T cell receptor beta chains were sequenced from one sample in a study of blood T cell repertoires in COVID-19. Sequenced by immunoSEQ multiplex PCR; TCRdb stores in-frame clones only, minus some. Of fewer than 30,000 clones in the sample, 85% were seen once. Sequenced sample: peripheral blood. The source of these receptors is a human donor in a cohort sampled during active COVID-19.

V and J are TRBV7-9 and TRBJ2-3, with 9 nucleotides matching TRBD2. CDR3 length: 16 residues. The germline V gene encodes CDR1 SEHNR and CDR2 FQNEAQ (reference sequence). The junction had 9 bases not matched to a gene; V was cut back by 4 bases and J by 4 bases. CDR3 region: CASSSPVAGESDTQYF. CDR3 coding DNA: TGTGCCAGCAGCTCCCCGGTAGCGGGGGAATCAGATACGCAGTATTTT.

The chain's CDR3 is CASSYSEVDEADTQYF. CDR3 nucleotide sequence: TGTGCCAGCAGTTACTCGGAGGTAGATGAGGCAGATACGCAGTATTTT. V is TRBV6-2 or TRBV6-3 and J is TRBJ2-3; maybe TRBD2 (5 bases). In germline, CDR1 is MNHEY, CDR2 SVGEGT. The germline V and J ends were trimmed by 0 bases and 4 bases, with 14 bases remaining between them. There are 16 residues in the CDR3.

The chain combines TRBV6-5 with TRBJ2-7; D perhaps matches TRBD2 (5 bases). Germline CDR1 is MNHEY and CDR2 is SVGAGI. Trimming removed 3 bases at V and 3 bases at J, with 15 bases between. This CDR3 has 15 residues. The CDR3 loop is CASSYRRGGIYEQYF. The CDR3 nucleotides read TGTGCCAGCAGTTATCGACGGGGTGGCATCTACGAGCAGTACTTC.

The chain combines TRBV5-8 with TRBJ1-5; 10 bases are shared with TRBD1. The CDR3 has 15 amino acids. V dropped 3 bases and J dropped 2; count of bases not matched to a gene: 2. The germline CDR1 and CDR2 sequences are SGHTS and YDEGEE. CDR3 sequence (DNA): TGTGCCAGCAGCTCCGGGACAGGGGGCAATCAGCCCCAGCATTTT. It specifies CASSSGTGGNQPQHF.

The genes are TRBV5-5 and TRBJ1-5; D is ambiguous. V lost 2 bases and J 3 bases, leaving 12 bases between the germline ends. Germline values: CDR1 SGHKS, CDR2 YYEKEE (reference sequence). The CDR3 covers 15 residues. CDR3 region: CASSLYSGVNQPQHF. In DNA, the CDR3 is TGTGCCAGCAGCTTATATAGCGGGGTCAATCAGCCCCAGCATTTT.

The V and J genes are TRBV6-2 or TRBV6-3 and TRBJ2-1, with TRBD2 identical over 14 bases. Germline CDR1 and CDR2: MNHEY and SVGEGT. Trimming at V came to 2 bases and at J to 2 bases, leaving 8 bases not matched to a gene. The CDR3 spans 19 residues. The CDR3 reads CASSYGGLAGGTPYNEQFF. DNA for the CDR3: TGTGCCAGCAGTTACGGCGGACTAGCGGGGGGCACCCCCTACAATGAGCAGTTCTTC.

The chain has TRBV7-2 and TRBJ2-2, with TRBD2 identical over 10 bases. Germline V gives CDR1 SGHTA, CDR2 FQGNSA. V was pared by 2 bases and J by 7 bases, with 7 bases of the junction left unmatched. The CDR3 has 16 amino acids. CDR3 sequence: CASSLLSGGALGELFF. The CDR3 nucleotides are TGTGCCAGCAGCTTACTCAGCGGGGGGGCGCTCGGGGAGCTGTTTTTT.

J is TRBJ1-2 and V is TRBV29-1, with 8 bases that match TRBD1. V was pared by 1 base and J by 8 bases, with 3 bases of the junction left unmatched. The CDR3 contains 12 residues. Looked up from germline, CDR1 is SQVTM and CDR2 is ANQGSEA. CDR3 nucleotide sequence: TGCAGCGTTGAAGCAGGGGGCGGGGGCTACACCTTC. This sequence encodes CSVEAGGGGYTF.

This chain links TRBV19 with TRBJ1-2, with no clear D. Per the germline V gene, CDR1 is LNHDA and CDR2 is SQIVND (reference sequence). V lost 6 bases to trimming and J lost 1 base, with 15 bases between them. The CDR3 sequence is 15 residues long. DNA of the CDR3: TGTGCCAGTAGCCCAACTCGTAACCGTAACTATGGCTACACCTTC. It is translated as CASSPTRNRNYGYTF.

V usage is TRBV5-6 and J usage is TRBJ2-2; D unresolved. V shed 8 bases and J shed 3 bases, with 11 bases lying between them. The length of the CDR3 is 13 residues. Germline assignment: CDR1 SGHDT and CDR2 YYEEEE. CDR3 nucleotide sequence: TGTGCCAGTTCCCAGTTCGACACCGGGGAGCTGTTTTTT. Translated: CASSQFDTGELFF.

This clone came up once. The DNA is left out, because the CDR3 cannot be placed on it with certainty; the CDR3 is given as TCRdb lists it. The V and J genes are TRBV7-2 and TRBJ2-3; the D call of TRBD2 is as the table states it, not checked on the DNA. The CDR3 is 16 residues long, ends included. Germline V gene lookup returns CDR1 SGHTA and CDR2 FQGNSA. The CDR3 is CASSLRVAGGILPKYF.

V is TRBV3-1 (or the pseudogene TRBV3-2) and J is TRBJ2-3; 8 bases align to TRBD1. Trimming removed 3 bases from V and 7 bases from J; junction bases left unmatched: 15. There are 17 residues in the CDR3. Germline CDR1 reads LGHDT; CDR2 reads YNNKEL (reference sequence). The CDR3 DNA sequence: TGTGCCAGCAGCCAGGCCCCGACAGGGGTGGTTGTATATACGCAGTATTTT. As protein: CASSQAPTGVVVYTQYF.

The J gene is TRBJ2-7, the V gene TRBV5-5; D might be TRBD1 (5 bases). This CDR3 is built from 15 residues. V was cut by 0 bases and J by 4 bases, with 14 bases left in between. Germline V gene data show CDR1 as SGHKS and CDR2 as YYEKEE (reference sequence). CDR3 in DNA: TGTGCCAGCAGCTTGGCGCAGGGTTCTTTTTACGAGCAGTACTTC. Its translation: CASSLAQGSFYEQYF.

This clone was observed a few times. This chain connects TRBV12-5 to TRBJ2-7; TRBD1 aligns across 7 bases. Germline V lookup: CDR1 LGHNT, CDR2 FRNRAP. The CDR3 is made up of 14 amino acids. The junction had 6 bases not matched to a gene; V was cut back by 5 bases and J by 2 bases. The DNA for the CDR3 is TGTGCTAGTGGTCTGACAGGGTCAACCTACGAGCAGTACTTC. Translated, it gives CASGLTGSTYEQYF.

CDR3 nucleotide sequence: TGTGCCAGCAGCTTGGTAGGTGGGCCGGGGGAGACCCAGTACTTC. It codes for CASSLVGGPGETQYF. The chain joins TRBV5-6 to TRBJ2-5, with D perhaps TRBD2 (5 bases). The CDR3 has 15 residues. Germline V gene data show CDR1 as SGHDT and CDR2 as YYEEEE. Trimming cost V 0 bases and J 5 bases, with 14 bases left between them.

This chain joins TRBV5-1 and TRBJ1-4, with D tentatively TRBD1 (5 bases). Between the trimmed V and J ends, which lost 1 base and 3 bases, there was a span of 13 bases. The CDR3 totals 16 residues. CDR1 SGHRS and CDR2 YFSETQ come from the germline V gene. The CDR3 loop reads CASSLSPGGSNEKLFF. For the CDR3, the DNA is TGCGCCAGCAGCTTGAGCCCTGGGGGGTCTAATGAAAAACTGTTTTTT.

This chain joins TRBV19 and TRBJ2-3; 8 bases are a match to TRBD1. V lost 5 bases and J lost 2; bases outside the gene matches: 6. Germline assignment: CDR1 LNHDA and CDR2 SQIVND (reference sequence). The CDR3 sequence is 15 residues long. CDR3 protein: CASSLRGQATDTQYF. The DNA of the CDR3 is TGTGCCAGTAGTTTGCGGGGACAGGCCACAGATACGCAGTATTTT.

This chain connects TRBV14 to TRBJ1-1; a possible D gene is TRBD1 (5 bases). From germline, CDR1 is SGHDN and CDR2 FVKESK. The CDR3 extends over 12 amino acids. V was clipped by 5 bases and J by 6 bases, with 10 bases between them. The CDR3 is CASSAQGAEAFF. The CDR3 nucleotides are TGTGCCAGCAGCGCTCAGGGCGCTGAAGCTTTCTTT.

The chain has TRBV11-2 and TRBJ2-4; D may be TRBD1 (5 bases). Trimming left V 1 base short and J 0 bases short, with 16 bases between. Germline values: CDR1 SGHAT, CDR2 FQNNGV. This CDR3 has 18 residues. CDR3 bases: TGTGCCAGCAGCTTAGGAAGGGGATCAAGTCTAGCCAAAAACATTCAGTACTTC. This encodes CASSLGRGSSLAKNIQYF.

The chain combines TRBV18 with TRBJ2-1; 9 bases fit TRBD1. The CDR3 is made up of 19 amino acids. Germline V CDR1 and CDR2: KGHSH, LQKENI. The junction had 15 bases not matched to a gene; V was cut back by 2 bases and J by 4 bases. The CDR3 reads CASSPKYGLGQGGYNEQFF. CDR3 bases: TGTGCCAGCTCACCAAAATACGGTTTGGGACAGGGCGGTTACAATGAGCAGTTCTTC.

J is TRBJ2-7 and V is TRBV28; a possible D gene is TRBD1 (6 bases). Germline V gene data show CDR1 as MDHEN and CDR2 as SYDVKM. V was shortened by 3 bases and J by 2 bases, with 11 bases between the two germline ends. This CDR3 comprises 14 residues. The CDR3 here is CASSFVRGAYEQYF. CDR3 bases: TGTGCCAGCAGTTTTGTCAGGGGAGCCTACGAGCAGTACTTC. The full variable domain, completed using reference TRBV28 and TRBJ2-7, is DVKVTQSSRYLVKRTGEKVFLECVQDMDHENMFWYRQDPGLGLRLIYFSYDVKMKEKGDIPEGYSVSREKKERFSLILESASTNQTSMYLCASSFVRGAYEQYFGPGTRLTVT.

The gene calls are TRBV7-9 and TRBJ1-6, with D unresolved. Trimming shortened V by 11 bases and J by 8 bases, and 7 bases separated the two germline ends. The length of the CDR3 is 10 residues. Per germline, CDR1 SEHNR and CDR2 FQNEAQ (reference sequence). This CDR3 is CAVGDSPLHF. The CDR3 region has the DNA TGTGCCGTCGGGGATTCACCCCTCCACTTT. The full variable domain, rest sourced from reference TRBV7-9 and TRBJ1-6, is DTGVSQNPRHKITKRGQNVTFRCDPISEHNRLYWYRQTLGQGPEFLTYFQNEAQLEKSRLLSDRFSAERPKGSFSTLEIQRTEQGDSAMYLCAVGDSPLHFGNGTRLTVT.

A single count supports this clone. The chain carries TRBV18 and TRBJ2-5, with TRBD1 matching over 7 bases. The V and J ends lost 4 bases and 4 bases, in that order; junction bases with no gene match: 9. The CDR3 is 15 residues long. CDR1 and CDR2 from the germline V gene are KGHSH and LQKENI. CDR3 residues: CASSQRGQVGETQYF. CDR3 sequence (DNA): TGTGCCAGCTCACAAAGAGGACAGGTTGGAGAGACCCAGTACTTC.

The chain employs TRBV7-2 and TRBJ2-1; TRBD2 aligns across 7 bases. The J segment lost 4 bases and the V segment lost 5 bases, leaving 11 bases of the junction unmatched. Germline CDR1 is SGHTA and CDR2 is FQGNSA. The CDR3 runs 16 residues. CDR3: CASSPAGRGRYNEQFF. Here the CDR3 DNA reads TGTGCCAGCAGCCCCGCTGGGCGGGGGAGATACAATGAGCAGTTCTTC.

This sequence joins TRBV27 and TRBJ2-7, with D perhaps matching TRBD2 (6 bases). The V gene lost 5 bases and the J gene lost 3 bases, with 11 bases spanning the gap. There are 13 residues in the CDR3. Germline lookup yields CDR1 MNHEY and CDR2 SMNVEV (reference sequence). The CDR3 protein is CASSTGLFYEQYF. The CDR3 DNA is TGTGCCAGCAGTACAGGACTATTCTACGAGCAGTACTTC.

The rearrangement links TRBV10-3 to TRBJ1-1, with TRBD1 as a possible D gene (5 bases). This CDR3 comprises 15 residues. Germline CDR1 ENHRY, CDR2 SYGVKD. V lost 4 bases and J lost 0, with 12 bases in between. The CDR3 DNA follows: TGTGCCATCAGTGTAGAGGGACTCATGAACACTGAAGCTTTCTTT. Protein: CAISVEGLMNTEAFF.

V usage is TRBV30 and J usage is TRBJ2-2, with 9 bases lining up with TRBD1. This CDR3 spans 13 amino acids. J gave up 3 bases and V 6 bases, and 2 bases lay outside the gene matches. The V gene's germline CDR1 is GTSNPN and CDR2 SVGIG (reference sequence). CDR3: CACDRGDTGELFF. As DNA, the CDR3 is TGTGCCTGCGACAGGGGGGACACCGGGGAGCTGTTTTTT.